Listed below are T cell receptor beta chains from one sample, sequenced in a study of pediatric ulcerative colitis. Clones were sequenced by immunoSEQ multiplex PCR, and TCRdb holds only the in-frame ones, with some missing. The repertoire has 10,000 to 13,000 clones, 80% to 90% of them found once; the top ten carry under 5%. Material: gut tissue. Receptor source: a girl between 10 and 17 years old who was a control in a study of pediatric ulcerative colitis. CDR3s include the opening cysteine and the closing phenylalanine or tryptophan. D genes are given only for firm matches. Some rows have no size entry. The others give once, few or many, or a class for an expanded clone.

clone size,D gene,J gene,V gene,CDR3 protein,CDR3 DNA
-,-,TRBJ1-1,TRBV28,CASSRTPYLNTEAFF,TGTGCCAGCAGCCGGACACCTTACCTCAACACTGAAGCTTTCTTT
-,-,TRBJ2-5,TRBV30,CASPLGSETQYF,TGTGCGTCCCCGCTTGGCTCAGAGACCCAGTACTTC
-,-,TRBJ2-6,TRBV7-3,CASSKKGGSGANVLTF,TGTGCCAGCAGCAAAAAAGGAGGTTCTGGGGCCAACGTCCTGACTTTC
-,-,TRBJ2-1,TRBV6-1,CASSRGGPSYNEQFF,TGTGCCAGCAGCCGTGGGGGACCGTCCTACAATGAGCAGTTCTTC
-,TRBD2,TRBJ2-7,TRBV28,CASSPLGAGKPYEQYF,TGTGCCAGCAGTCCCCTGGGAGCGGGGAAGCCCTACGAGCAGTACTTC
-,TRBD1,TRBJ1-1,TRBV7-9,CASSSAQGARGIEAFF,TGTGCCAGCAGCTCAGCCCAGGGGGCGAGAGGCATAGAAGCTTTCTTT
-,-,TRBJ2-7,TRBV9,CASSVEGSSYEQYF,TGTGCCAGCAGCGTAGAGGGGAGCTCCTACGAGCAGTACTTC
-,-,TRBJ1-1,TRBV11-2,CASSRMGGLYLYTEAFF,TGTGCCAGCAGCCGTATGGGGGGGCTATACCTCTACACTGAAGCTTTCTTT
-,TRBD1,TRBJ1-2,TRBV7-2,CASSLGQGWLGYTF,TGTGCCAGCAGCCTCGGACAGGGATGGTTGGGCTACACCTTC
medium-sized,-,TRBJ1-1,TRBV19,CASTIYTEAFF,TGTGCCAGTACCATCTACACTGAAGCTTTCTTT
-,-,TRBJ2-7,TRBV6-5,CASRPGQLPTYEQYF,TGTGCCAGCAGACCGGGACAATTACCTACCTACGAGCAGTACTTC
-,-,TRBJ1-2,TRBV19,CASNLQGINYGYTF,TGTGCCAGTAACCTGCAGGGGATAAACTATGGCTACACCTTC
-,TRBD1,TRBJ2-5,TRBV9,CASSGTTGGQETQYF,TGTGCCAGCAGCGGAACTACAGGGGGCCAAGAGACCCAGTACTTC
few,-,TRBJ1-1,TRBV28,CASSSPPGRVSTEAFF,TGTGCCAGCAGTTCCCCACCAGGGCGGGTGAGCACTGAAGCTTTCTTT
-,-,TRBJ2-2,TRBV30,CAWKWGSTGELFF,TGTGCCTGGAAGTGGGGGAGCACCGGGGAGCTGTTTTTT
-,TRBD2,TRBJ2-1,TRBV5-1,CASNQGLAGNEQFF,TGCGCCAGCAACCAGGGACTAGCGGGAAATGAGCAGTTCTTC
-,-,TRBJ1-1,TRBV11-2,CASSLARATEAFF,TGTGCCAGCAGCTTAGCCAGGGCTACTGAAGCTTTCTTT
-,-,TRBJ2-7,TRBV10-2,CASTAGSHRNYEQYF,TGCGCCAGCACCGCAGGGAGTCACCGAAATTACGAGCAGTACTTC
-,-,TRBJ1-5,TRBV5-4,CASTPGHRNQPQHF,TGTGCCAGCACCCCGGGACATCGCAATCAGCCCCAGCATTTT
-,-,TRBJ2-5,TRBV19,CASSIRSARGEGTQYF,TGTGCCAGTAGTATACGGAGTGCTAGGGGCGAGGGGACCCAGTACTTC
-,TRBD1,TRBJ2-1,TRBV18,CASSPAGGFGEQFF,TGTGCCAGCTCACCAGCAGGGGGATTCGGTGAGCAGTTCTTC
few,TRBD1,TRBJ1-1,TRBV18,CASSPGQANTEAFF,TGTGCCAGCTCACCAGGACAGGCAAACACTGAAGCTTTCTTT
-,-,TRBJ2-3,TRBV6-4,CASSDSEMDTQYF,TGTGCCAGCAGTGACTCGGAGATGGATACGCAGTATTTT
few,-,TRBJ1-1,TRBV11-2,CASSQQVIGTEAFF,TGTGCCAGCAGCCAACAGGTGATCGGCACTGAAGCTTTCTTT
-,-,TRBJ2-7,TRBV27,CASNPGTSGTYEQYF,TGTGCCAGCAACCCCGGGACATCCGGAACCTACGAGCAGTACTTC
-,TRBD2,TRBJ2-1,TRBV14,CASSQIAGLSYNEQFF,TGTGCCAGCAGCCAAATAGCGGGATTAAGTTACAATGAGCAGTTCTTC
-,TRBD2,TRBJ2-7,TRBV9,CASSEHWAGDLYF,TGTGCCAGCAGCGAGCACTGGGCGGGAGATCTGTACTTC
-,-,TRBJ2-1,TRBV7-9,CASSLGAYNEQFF,TGTGCCAGCAGCTTAGGGGCATACAATGAGCAGTTCTTC
-,TRBD2,TRBJ2-7,TRBV19,CASSIGGRLPEQYF,TGTGCCAGTAGTATTGGCGGGAGACTTCCCGAGCAGTACTTC
-,-,TRBJ2-7,TRBV7-2,CASSAWSSNNEQYF,TGTGCCAGCAGCGCGTGGTCTAGCAATAACGAGCAGTACTTC
-,TRBD1,TRBJ1-5,TRBV15,CATSRDRVNQPQHF,TGTGCCACCAGCCGCGACAGGGTCAATCAGCCCCAGCATTTT
-,TRBD1,TRBJ1-4,TRBV7-2,CASSRGTGREKLFF,TGTGCCAGCAGCCGCGGGACAGGGAGGGAAAAACTGTTTTTT
-,-,TRBJ2-7,TRBV15,CATSRDRRDEQYF,TGTGCCACCAGCAGAGATCGGAGGGACGAGCAGTACTTC
-,-,TRBJ2-7,TRBV28,CASISTGTYEQYF,TGTGCCAGCATAAGCACAGGGACCTACGAGCAGTACTTC
-,-,TRBJ1-3,TRBV9,CASSARQVSSAGNTIYF,TGTGCCAGCAGCGCTAGACAGGTTAGCTCTGCTGGAAACACCATATATTTT
-,-,TRBJ1-4,TRBV7-2,CASSLTATNEKLFF,TGTGCCAGCAGCTTGACAGCAACTAATGAAAAACTGTTTTTT
-,-,TRBJ1-5,TRBV7-2,CASSLYGLSSNQPQHF,TGTGCCAGCAGCCTATACGGGCTCTCCAGCAATCAGCCCCAGCATTTT
-,TRBD2,TRBJ2-1,TRBV5-4,CASSLGLAGVYEQFF,TGTGCCAGCAGCCTGGGACTAGCGGGAGTATATGAGCAGTTCTTC
few,-,TRBJ1-1,TRBV7-2,CASSLTSGARTEAFF,TGTGCCAGCAGCCTTACGTCGGGGGCTCGCACTGAAGCTTTCTTT
medium-sized,TRBD2,TRBJ2-7,TRBV7-9,CASSLRTSGTYEQYF,TGTGCCAGCAGCTTGAGGACTAGCGGGACCTACGAGCAGTACTTC
-,-,TRBJ2-1,TRBV27,CASSFEGYNEQFF,TGTGCCAGCAGTTTTGAAGGATACAATGAGCAGTTCTTC
-,-,TRBJ1-4,TRBV20-1,CSLFVGDRLFF,TGCAGCCTATTCGTGGGGGACCGACTGTTTTTT
-,-,TRBJ2-1,TRBV18,CASSPTYPEGIYNEQFF,TGTGCCAGCTCACCAACATACCCGGAGGGGATTTACAATGAGCAGTTCTTC
-,-,TRBJ1-6,TRBV11-2,CASNSGYRTPLHF,TGTGCCAGCAACAGTGGGTATAGGACACCCCTCCACTTT
once,-,TRBJ2-1,TRBV7-9,CASSHGGGIQFF,TGTGCCAGCAGCCATGGAGGGGGCATTCAGTTCTTC
once,-,TRBJ2-1,TRBV5-1,CASSGRGFEQFF,TGCGCCAGCAGTGGTCGGGGGTTTGAGCAGTTCTTC
-,TRBD1,TRBJ1-5,TRBV30,CAWSTDRGQPQHF,TGTGCCTGGAGTACGGACAGGGGTCAGCCCCAGCATTTT
-,TRBD2,TRBJ2-1,TRBV4-2,CASSQDMPSGYNEQFF,TGTGCCAGCAGCCAAGACATGCCTAGCGGGTACAATGAGCAGTTCTTC
-,-,TRBJ2-3,TRBV27,CASSLSNPTRTGDTQYF,TGTGCCAGCAGTTTATCGAATCCAACGCGAACCGGAGATACGCAGTATTTT
few,TRBD1,TRBJ1-1,TRBV5-1,CASSPGDRVNTEAFF,TGCGCCAGCAGCCCAGGTGACAGGGTGAACACTGAAGCTTTCTTT
once,TRBD2,TRBJ2-1,TRBV19,CASSLGLAGGNEQFF,TGTGCCAGTAGTCTGGGACTAGCGGGAGGGAATGAGCAGTTCTTC
-,TRBD2,TRBJ2-5,TRBV5-1,CASSTGLAGQETQYF,TGCGCCAGCTCCACCGGCCTAGCGGGACAAGAGACCCAGTACTTC
-,TRBD1,TRBJ2-2,TRBV30,CACDRAIRTGELFF,TGTGCCTGCGACAGGGCCATTAGAACCGGGGAGCTGTTTTTT
-,TRBD1,TRBJ1-5,TRBV7-2,CASSPRTGQGQPQHF,TGTGCCAGCAGCCCGAGGACAGGGCAGGGTCAGCCCCAGCATTTT
-,TRBD2,TRBJ2-5,TRBV7-2,CASSLVASGGAGETQYF,TGTGCCAGCAGCTTAGTTGCGTCGGGAGGGGCCGGAGAGACCCAGTACTTC
few,-,TRBJ1-2,TRBV14,CASSAQTGGYTF,TGTGCCAGCAGCGCCCAAACTGGTGGCTACACCTTC
-,TRBD1,TRBJ1-4,TRBV28,CASSLDRGYEKLFF,TGTGCCAGCAGCCTCGACAGGGGGTATGAAAAACTGTTTTTT